The 20 T cell receptor beta chains given below trace back to one sample, sequenced in a study of metastatic and nonmetastatic thyroid tumors. Thyroid surgery took place with no prior treatment in any patient. With MiXCR, TCRdb called clones anew from the PCR reads. The sample lists about 38,000 clones; about 25% were seen once. Sequencing was carried out using blood. The receptor set was obtained from a female donor with papillary thyroid cancer or a benign thyroid nodule (not recorded which). Some clones in this sample may be carry-over from other donors' samples.

This clone was seen only a few times. The V call is TRBV2, the J call TRBJ1-2; a possible D gene is TRBD1 (5 bases). V lost 3 bases to trimming and J lost 2 bases, with 10 bases between them. The CDR3 sequence is 14 residues long. Germline values: CDR1 SNHLY, CDR2 FYNNEI. The DNA for the CDR3 is TGTGCCAGCAGTGAGGGGCAAACGAACTATGGCTACACCTTC. The encoded protein is CASSEGQTNYGYTF.

The CDR3 DNA reads as TGTGCCAGCAGTGAGTCCCCTGGCCCGGCTTATCCCTTCGATGAGCAGTTCTTC. Encoded protein: CASSESPGPAYPFDEQFF. The chain combines TRBV6-1 with TRBJ2-1; D not certain. The CDR3 consists of 18 residues. Between the trimmed V and J ends, which lost 3 bases and 8 bases, there was a span of 26 bases. Germline CDR1 and CDR2: MNHNS and SASEGT.

There are many counts of this clone. This chain joins TRBV5-1 and TRBJ2-1; 7 bases agree with TRBD1. The ends lost 3 bases at V and 3 bases at J; junction bases unmatched: 3. Germline V gene sequence: CDR1 SGHRS, CDR2 YFSETQ. There are 14 residues in the CDR3. CDR3 sequence (DNA): TGCGCCAGCAGCTCGGGACAGCTCTACAATGAGCAGTTCTTC. It specifies CASSSGQLYNEQFF.

The rearrangement joins TRBV6-2 or TRBV6-3 to TRBJ1-4; D unclear. CDR3 length: 13 residues. Germline V lookup: CDR1 MNHEY, CDR2 SVGEGT. V was clipped by 6 bases and J by 11 bases, with 16 bases between them. CDR3 amino acids: CASSPRTVGKLFF. CDR3 DNA sequence: TGTGCCAGCAGCCCTAGGACGGTTGGGAAACTGTTTTTT.

This clone was found many times. The J gene is TRBJ2-3, the V gene TRBV10-1, with TRBD2 identical over 9 bases. V lost 3 bases to trimming and J lost 2 bases; unmatched junction nucleotides: 3. CDR3 length equals 15 residues. From germline, CDR1 is WNHNN and CDR2 SYGVQD (reference sequence). The CDR3 region is CASSDVAGVTDTQYF. CDR3 sequence (DNA): TGCGCCAGCAGTGATGTAGCGGGAGTCACAGATACGCAGTATTTT.

This clone has a count of ten or more. The V call is TRBV20-1, the J call TRBJ2-3; D may be TRBD2 (6 bases). V was trimmed by 3 bases and J by 1 base, leaving 14 bases between them. The CDR3 totals 15 residues. Germline CDR1 DFQATT, CDR2 SNEGSKA (reference sequence). CDR3 sequence: CSASYRASGTDTQYF. The CDR3, as DNA: TGCAGTGCTAGTTATAGGGCTAGCGGCACAGATACGCAGTATTTT.

This clone was detected many times. The genes are TRBV5-4 and TRBJ1-3; D remains unclear. The length of the CDR3 is 15 residues. Trimming left V 3 bases short and J 3 bases short, with 13 bases between. Germline V gene lookup returns CDR1 SGHNT and CDR2 YYREEE (reference sequence). CDR3 in DNA: TGTGCCAGCAGCTCCCGACAAAGCGGTGGAAACACCATATATTTT. Translation: CASSSRQSGGNTIYF.

This clone was seen more than once but under ten times. The rearrangement uses TRBV11-2 and TRBJ1-2; D remains ambiguous. V was cut by 0 bases and J by 4 bases, with 18 bases left in between. CDR1 SGHAT and CDR2 FQNNGV come from the germline V gene. The length of the CDR3 is 17 residues. Here the CDR3 reads CASSLDDLEGRFYGYTF. As DNA, the CDR3 is TGTGCCAGCAGCTTAGATGATCTCGAAGGGAGGTTCTATGGCTACACCTTC.

This clone was counted ten times or more. The chain uses TRBV19 and TRBJ1-5; 7 bases fit TRBD1. CDR1 is LNHDA and CDR2 is SQIVND in the germline V gene (reference sequence). The J segment lost 0 bases and the V segment lost 5 bases, leaving 1 base of the junction unmatched. The CDR3 is 14 residues long. In DNA, the CDR3 is TGTGCCAGTAGTCGGGACAGTAGCAATCAGCCCCAGCATTTT. As protein: CASSRDSSNQPQHF.

This clone was observed many times. This chain links TRBV6-4 with TRBJ1-2; D is uncertain. Trimming removed 0 bases at V and 4 bases at J, with 18 bases between. This CDR3 region has 17 residues. From germline, CDR1 is MRHNA and CDR2 SNTAGT. The CDR3: CASSDSHDIRSPYGYTF. In DNA, the CDR3 is TGTGCCAGCAGTGACTCGCACGATATCAGGAGTCCCTATGGCTACACCTTC.

This clone was detected only a few times. An end of the junction differs from the germline gene, which may be a read error. The chain combines TRBV27 with TRBJ1-1, with D hard to call. This CDR3 is built from 13 residues. The V gene's germline CDR1 is MNHEY and CDR2 SMNVEV (reference sequence). The CDR3, as DNA: TGTGCCAGAAGTTTGAGGATGTCCGCTGAAGCTTTCTTT. It is translated as CARSLRMSAEAFF.

This clone was observed a handful of times. An end of the junction does not agree with germline; a read error may underlie this. This chain links TRBV28 with TRBJ1-5; no clear D gene. Germline V gene data show CDR1 as MDHEN and CDR2 as SYDVKM. The CDR3 is 14 residues long. The CDR3 loop is CASRTRKGYQHQHF. Written as DNA, the CDR3 is TGTGCCAGCAGGACAAGAAAGGGCTATCAGCACCAGCATTTT.

This clone was observed at least ten times. CDR3 DNA: TGCGCCAGCAGTGGTAGCGGGGGCTGGACGGAGACCCAGTACTTC. This encodes CASSGSGGWTETQYF. The rearrangement joins TRBV5-1 to TRBJ2-5, with 9 positions matching TRBD2. The CDR3 is 15 residues long. V dropped 5 bases and J dropped 5; count of bases not matched to a gene: 10. Germline CDR1 SGHRS, CDR2 YFSETQ.

This chain joins TRBV30 and TRBJ2-3; D not resolved. CDR3 length equals 14 residues. V was pared by 2 bases and J by 0 bases, with 9 bases between. Germline CDR1 is GTSNPN and CDR2 is SVGIG (reference sequence). In DNA, the CDR3 is TGTGCCTGGAGTCTGGGGTCTAGCACAGATACGCAGTATTTT. Encoded protein: CAWSLGSSTDTQYF.

The sample holds many counts of this clone. This sequence joins TRBV24-1 and TRBJ2-1; 8 nucleotides agree with TRBD2. The CDR3 consists of 19 residues. The ends lost 0 bases at V and 4 bases at J; junction bases unmatched: 13. The germline CDR1 and CDR2 sequences are KGHDR and SFDVKD. This CDR3 is CATSDLQIREGGAYNEQFF. In DNA form, the CDR3 reads TGTGCCACCAGTGATTTGCAAATCCGGGAGGGGGGCGCTTACAATGAGCAGTTCTTC.

The table lists this clone with many counts. DNA for the CDR3: TGTGCCAGCTACCTCGGGACTAGCGGGTTAGAGACCCAGTACTTC. Its protein is CASYLGTSGLETQYF. The rearrangement links TRBV2 to TRBJ2-5, with 12 bases matching TRBD2. V was pared by 8 bases and J by 4 bases, with 8 bases of the junction left unmatched. CDR3 length: 15 residues. CDR1 SNHLY and CDR2 FYNNEI come from the germline V gene.

The chain carries TRBV20-1 and TRBJ2-7; 11 positions agree with TRBD2. The CDR3 spans 18 residues. The trim removed 0 bases at V and 2 bases at J, leaving 12 bases unmatched. Per the germline V gene, CDR1 is DFQATT and CDR2 is SNEGSKA (reference sequence). CDR3 region: CSARDPLTGTSGTYEQYF. The CDR3 DNA reads TGCAGTGCTAGAGACCCCCTTACCGGGACTAGCGGTACCTACGAGCAGTACTTC.

In its sample, this clone was seen many times. The rearrangement links TRBV18 to TRBJ2-2; perhaps TRBD2 as D (6 bases). Trimming stripped 1 base from V and 4 bases from J, with 19 bases between. CDR3 length: 18 amino acids. CDR1 and CDR2 from the germline V gene are KGHSH and LQKENI. The CDR3 region is CASSPRTGDLRGTGELFF. In DNA, the CDR3 is TGTGCCAGCTCACCACGTACAGGAGACTTGCGGGGCACCGGGGAGCTGTTTTTT.

In its sample, this clone was seen a few times. CDR3 sequence (DNA): TGTGCCAGCAGTTCCGCAGCATACTATGGCTACACCTTC. Translation: CASSSAAYYGYTF. The genes are TRBV27 and TRBJ1-2; D gene ambiguous. V lost 4 bases, J lost 3 bases, and 9 bases lay in between. The CDR3 covers 13 residues. Germline V CDR1 and CDR2: MNHEY, SMNVEV (reference sequence).

The chain has TRBV27 and TRBJ2-7; 8 bases align to TRBD2. The CDR3 extends over 14 amino acids. Germline CDR1 and CDR2: MNHEY and SMNVEV (reference sequence). The V gene end was trimmed by 7 bases and the J gene end by 2 bases; junction bases not matched to a gene: 7. The CDR3 loop is CASKRGSRTYEQYF. CDR3 DNA: TGTGCCAGCAAGCGGGGGAGTCGGACCTACGAGCAGTACTTC.